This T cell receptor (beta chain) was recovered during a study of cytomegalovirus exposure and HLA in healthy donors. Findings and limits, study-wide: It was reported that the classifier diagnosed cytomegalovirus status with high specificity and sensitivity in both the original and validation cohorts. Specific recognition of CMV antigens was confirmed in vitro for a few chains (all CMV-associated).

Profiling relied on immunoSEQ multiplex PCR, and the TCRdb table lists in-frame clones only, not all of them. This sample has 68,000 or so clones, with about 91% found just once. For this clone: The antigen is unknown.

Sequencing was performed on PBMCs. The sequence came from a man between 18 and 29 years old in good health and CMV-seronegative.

CDR3 coding DNA: TGCAGTGCTAGAGGGGGCGAGTCGTTCTTC. Its protein product is CSARGGESFF. This chain joins TRBV20-1 and TRBJ2-1, with D perhaps matching TRBD1 (5 bases). The CDR3 spans 10 residues. V lost 1 base and J 15 bases, leaving 10 bases between the germline ends. Germline CDR1 reads DFQATT; CDR2 reads SNEGSKA (reference sequence).